This T cell receptor (beta chain) derives from a study of blood T cell repertoires in COVID-19. The CDR3 has 14 residues. CDR1 and CDR2 from the germline V gene are SGHTA and FQGNSA. J gave up 8 bases and V 5 bases, and 3 bases lay outside the gene matches. Profiling relied on immunoSEQ multiplex PCR, and the TCRdb table lists in-frame clones only, not all of them. Of tens of thousands of clones listed, 88% are singletons. This receptor was taken from a human donor in a cohort sampled during active COVID-19. Sequenced material: peripheral blood. V gene TRBV7-2 combines with J gene TRBJ2-1; 13 positions agree with TRBD2. DNA of the CDR3: TGTGCCAGCAGCCGGACTAGCGGGAGTGATGAGCAGTTCTTC. This encodes CASSRTSGSDEQFF. The whole variable domain, filled in from reference TRBV7-2 and TRBJ2-1, reads GAGVSQSPSNKVTEKGKDVELRCDPISGHTALYWYRQSLGQGLEFLIYFQGNSAPDKSGLPSDRFSAERTGGSVSTLTIQRTQQEDSAVYLCASSRTSGSDEQFFGPGTRLTVL.